These 2 T cell receptor beta chains were all obtained from the same sample, sequenced in a study of OX40 agonist ivuxolimab in advanced cancers. Clones were read by immunoSEQ multiplex PCR, and TCRdb kept only the in-frame ones, dropping some. The sample comprises tens of thousands of clones, approximately 86% of which are singletons, and 6.5% to 9.5% rests with the top ten. The material was CD4+ or CD8+ T cells sorted from blood, obtained in a trial of the OX40 agonist ivuxolimab. Every receptor here comes from an adult with an advanced solid tumor such as melanoma, head and neck, liver or kidney cancer.

The chain is built from TRBV5-1 and TRBJ2-1, with TRBD1 matching over 9 bases. This CDR3 contains 15 residues. V lost 2 bases to trimming and J lost 4 bases; unmatched junction nucleotides: 4. Per germline, CDR1 SGHRS and CDR2 YFSETQ. The CDR3 DNA reads as TGCGCCAGCAGCTTCCGGGGACAGGGTTACAATGAGCAGTTCTTC. Translated: CASSFRGQGYNEQFF.

The chain has TRBV2 and TRBJ2-3; tentatively, D is TRBD1 or TRBD2 (5 bases each). The CDR3 spans 12 residues. Germline V gene data show CDR1 as SNHLY and CDR2 as FYNNEI. Trimming removed 11 bases from V and 8 bases from J, with 17 bases in between. CDR3 DNA sequence: TGTGCCGGGCCTAATGAGAGGGGTACGCAGTATTTT. Translated, it gives CAGPNERGTQYF.